Given below is one T cell receptor beta chain in context. The germline CDR1 and CDR2 sequences are LGHNA and YNFKEQ. This CDR3 spans 16 amino acids. Unmatched junction bases numbered 5, after V lost 0 bases and J lost 1 base. Sequenced by immunoSEQ multiplex PCR; TCRdb stores in-frame clones only, minus some. In the table there are under 200,000 clones, about 94% of which are singletons. This entry comes from a study of control samples from healthy donors and cancer patients. The origin of this receptor is a woman in her 30s in good health. The chain uses TRBV4-2 and TRBJ1-1; 7 nucleotides match TRBD1. Sequenced sample: blood. The CDR3 nucleotides are TGTGCCAGCAGCCAAGAGCCGGACAGGCGGAACACTGAAGCTTTCTTT. The encoded protein is CASSQEPDRRNTEAFF.